What follows describes a single T cell receptor beta chain. The data were taken from a study of cytomegalovirus exposure and HLA in healthy donors. PCR used 60 Vbeta primers and 13 Jbeta primers. Sequencing was performed with immunoSEQ multiplex PCR; in TCRdb, only in-frame clones are kept and a portion is missing. The sample includes hundreds of thousands of clones, about 81% of them seen just once. Trimming cost V 5 bases and J 7 bases, with 23 bases left between them. This CDR3 contains 16 residues. Germline V gene lookup returns CDR1 SEHNR and CDR2 FQNEAQ (reference sequence). The sequence derives from a man in his forties in good health and CMV-seropositive. Input material: PBMCs. The chain uses TRBV7-9 and TRBJ1-2; tentatively, D is TRBD1 (6 bases). The CDR3, as DNA: TGTGCCAGCAGCCACCCAACAGGGATCACTTCTATTGGCTACACCTTC. Amino acids: CASSHPTGITSIGYTF.